These 3 T cell receptor beta chains originate from one sample sequenced in a study of cytomegalovirus exposure and HLA in healthy donors. Assay: immunoSEQ multiplex PCR; the TCRdb copy retains only in-frame clones and omits some. This sample has 90,000 to 130,000 clones, with around nine tenths found just once. Sequenced: PBMCs. These receptors all stem from a woman under 40 in good health and CMV-seropositive.

The chain joins TRBV19 to TRBJ2-7; TRBD1 might be the D (7 bases). This CDR3 region has 15 residues. Per the germline V gene, CDR1 is LNHDA and CDR2 is SQIVND (reference sequence). The V and J ends lost 3 bases and 2 bases respectively, with 14 bases between them. CDR3 protein: CASSMGQGGTYEQYF. The DNA for the CDR3 is TGTGCCAGTAGTATGGGGCAGGGGGGAACCTACGAGCAGTACTTC.

The rearrangement uses TRBV2 and TRBJ2-1, with D perhaps TRBD2 (6 bases). The V gene's germline CDR1 is SNHLY and CDR2 FYNNEI. V gave up 3 bases and J gave up 10 bases, with 13 bases separating them. The CDR3 sequence is 13 residues long. CDR3 region: CASSDPSDWEQFF. The CDR3 DNA sequence: TGTGCCAGCAGTGATCCTAGCGATTGGGAGCAGTTCTTC.

The chain combines TRBV28 with TRBJ2-5; a weak D match, TRBD1 (6 bases). Germline CDR1 MDHEN, CDR2 SYDVKM. V lost 5 bases, J lost 1 base, and 14 bases lay in between. The CDR3 is 15 amino acids. CDR3 region: CASSPPLGAQETQYF. CDR3 DNA: TGTGCCAGCAGTCCCCCCTTGGGGGCCCAAGAGACCCAGTACTTC.